The 2 T cell receptor beta chains given below trace back to one sample, sequenced in a study of cytomegalovirus exposure and HLA in healthy donors. The study ran its PCR with 60 Vbeta and 13 Jbeta primers. The repertoire was sequenced with immunoSEQ multiplex PCR; TCRdb's copy has only in-frame clones and lacks some. The data show 270,000 or so clones, about nine tenths seen once. Material: PBMCs. Receptors were obtained from a girl aged 2-10 years in good health and CMV-seronegative.

The rearrangement links TRBV28 to TRBJ2-3; 9 bases match TRBD2. The CDR3 extends over 16 amino acids. Unmatched junction bases numbered 8, after V lost 5 bases and J lost 2 bases. Germline V gene sequence: CDR1 MDHEN, CDR2 SYDVKM. The CDR3 DNA follows: TGTGCCAGCAGTATTCCCGGCGGGGGGGCCACAGATACGCAGTATTTT. Its protein is CASSIPGGGATDTQYF.

The V call is TRBV9, the J call TRBJ2-7; TRBD1 is a possible D gene (5 bases). V was shortened by 0 bases and J by 4 bases, with 14 bases between the two germline ends. This CDR3 is 15 amino acids long. Germline CDR1 is SGDLS and CDR2 is YYNGEE. The CDR3 spells CASSVGSGSQYEQYF. The CDR3 nucleotides read TGTGCCAGCAGCGTAGGATCAGGGTCTCAGTACGAGCAGTACTTC.